The entry that follows covers one T cell receptor (beta chain) sequence. Its antigen is unidentified. Sequenced by immunoSEQ multiplex PCR; TCRdb stores in-frame clones only, minus some. The sample lists some 40,000 clones, 84% occurring once. The data were taken from a study of somatic mutations in cytotoxic T cells in rheumatoid arthritis. Findings of the study overall: Researchers did not know the antigen targets of the expanded CD8+ clones.

J lost 8 bases, V lost 1 base, and 8 bases had no gene match. Germline values: CDR1 MGHRA, CDR2 YSYEKL. This CDR3 spans 15 amino acids. The receptor was derived from a man aged 35 to 55 in good health. V gene TRBV4-1 combines with J gene TRBJ1-2; 9 positions agree with TRBD1. The sequenced sample consisted of CD8+ T cells sorted from blood. CDR3 residues: CASSQANTGGGGYTF. The CDR3 DNA reads as TGCGCCAGCAGCCAAGCTAATACAGGGGGCGGAGGCTACACCTTC.